Listed below are T cell receptor beta chains from one sample, sequenced in a study of blood T cell repertoires in COVID-19. Assay: immunoSEQ multiplex PCR; the TCRdb copy retains only in-frame clones and omits some. The data contain just over 150,000 clones, 85% of them singletons. Specimen: peripheral blood. These receptor sequences come from a human donor with acute or convalescent COVID-19. The donor label of this sample is uncertain. Each CDR3 is given with its conserved first and last residue. A D gene is named only where the DNA matches it firmly. Not every row has a clone size; where given, it reads once, few, many or a size class.

J gene: TRBJ2-7; V gene: TRBV18; clone size: NA; D gene: TRBD1; CDR3 protein: CASSRGTGDSKQYF; CDR3 DNA: TGTGCCAGCTCGCGAGGGACAGGGGACTCAAAGCAGTACTTC
J gene: TRBJ2-2; V gene: TRBV5-1; clone size: NA; D gene: NA; CDR3 protein: CASSLKGANTGELFF; CDR3 DNA: TGCGCCAGCAGCTTGAAGGGGGCGAACACCGGGGAGCTGTTTTTT
J gene: TRBJ1-1; V gene: TRBV6-5; clone size: once; D gene: NA; CDR3 protein: CASSYSTGNTEAFF; CDR3 DNA: TGTGCCAGCAGTTACTCTACAGGGAACACTGAAGCTTTCTTT
J gene: TRBJ1-5; V gene: TRBV30; clone size: NA; D gene: TRBD1; CDR3 protein: CAWSGTGYQPQHF; CDR3 DNA: TGTGCCTGGAGTGGGACAGGGTACCAGCCCCAGCATTTT
J gene: TRBJ2-7; V gene: TRBV3-1/TRBV3-2; clone size: NA; D gene: NA; CDR3 protein: CASSPPVTSGEQYF; CDR3 DNA: TGTGCCAGCAGCCCACCCGTTACGTCGGGCGAGCAGTACTTC
J gene: TRBJ2-7; V gene: TRBV18; clone size: NA; D gene: NA; CDR3 protein: CASSPTGAYEQYF; CDR3 DNA: TGTGCCAGCTCACCGACAGGAGCCTACGAGCAGTACTTC
J gene: TRBJ1-5; V gene: TRBV28; clone size: NA; D gene: TRBD1; CDR3 protein: CASSLAGGAAYSNQPQHF; CDR3 DNA: TGTGCCAGTTCCCTGGCAGGGGGCGCCGCTTATAGCAATCAGCCCCAGCATTTT
J gene: TRBJ1-1; V gene: TRBV15; clone size: NA; D gene: TRBD1; CDR3 protein: CATRRTGAEAFF; CDR3 DNA: TGTGCCACCAGACGGACAGGCGCTGAAGCTTTCTTT
J gene: TRBJ2-5; V gene: TRBV7-3; clone size: NA; D gene: TRBD2; CDR3 protein: CASSSPGLAGGQETQYF; CDR3 DNA: TGTGCCAGCAGCTCCCCGGGACTAGCGGGGGGACAAGAGACCCAGTACTTC
J gene: TRBJ1-5; V gene: TRBV4-1; clone size: few; D gene: NA; CDR3 protein: CASSQGRSKQPQHF; CDR3 DNA: TGCGCCAGCAGCCAAGGCAGATCGAAACAGCCCCAGCATTTT
J gene: TRBJ2-3; V gene: TRBV7-8; clone size: NA; D gene: TRBD2; CDR3 protein: CASSPKRASGGIQDTQYF; CDR3 DNA: TGTGCCAGCAGTCCCAAGCGGGCTAGCGGGGGGATACAGGATACGCAGTATTTT
J gene: TRBJ1-2; V gene: TRBV28; clone size: NA; D gene: NA; CDR3 protein: CASTRGATNYGYTF; CDR3 DNA: TGTGCCAGCACCCGGGGGGCAACTAACTATGGCTACACCTTC
J gene: TRBJ2-7; V gene: TRBV6-5; clone size: few; D gene: NA; CDR3 protein: CASSYSRPGSRAQYF; CDR3 DNA: TGTGCCAGCAGTTACTCGAGGCCGGGATCCCGCGCGCAGTACTTC
J gene: TRBJ2-1; V gene: TRBV7-2; clone size: NA; D gene: NA; CDR3 protein: CASRGQYNEQFF; CDR3 DNA: TGTGCCAGCAGGGGGCAGTACAATGAGCAGTTCTTC
J gene: TRBJ2-1; V gene: TRBV5-1; clone size: NA; D gene: NA; CDR3 protein: CASSPIPVDTYNEQFF; CDR3 DNA: TGCGCCAGCAGCCCAATCCCTGTGGACACTTACAATGAGCAGTTCTTC
J gene: TRBJ1-4; V gene: TRBV19; clone size: NA; D gene: NA; CDR3 protein: CASSPLQGASNGKLFF; CDR3 DNA: TGTGCCAGTAGTCCACTACAGGGAGCTAGTAATGGGAAACTGTTTTTT
J gene: TRBJ1-4; V gene: TRBV5-1; clone size: NA; D gene: NA; CDR3 protein: CASSLEGQGEKLFF; CDR3 DNA: TGCGCCAGCAGCTTGGAGGGGCAGGGGGAAAAACTGTTTTTT
J gene: TRBJ1-1; V gene: TRBV7-2; clone size: NA; D gene: NA; CDR3 protein: CASSNGASNTEAFF; CDR3 DNA: TGTGCCAGCAGCAATGGGGCGTCGAACACTGAAGCTTTCTTT
J gene: TRBJ1-5; V gene: TRBV6-5; clone size: NA; D gene: TRBD1; CDR3 protein: CASSLGTGVRQPQHF; CDR3 DNA: TGTGCCAGCAGTCTCGGGACAGGGGTGCGGCAGCCCCAGCATTTT
J gene: TRBJ2-1; V gene: TRBV6-1; clone size: NA; D gene: NA; CDR3 protein: CASSEAPASSYNEQFF; CDR3 DNA: TGTGCCAGCAGTGAAGCGCCAGCGAGCTCCTACAATGAGCAGTTCTTC
J gene: TRBJ2-7; V gene: TRBV29-1; clone size: few; D gene: NA; CDR3 protein: CSVNGQGSSYEQYF; CDR3 DNA: TGCAGCGTTAACGGGCAGGGGAGCTCCTACGAGCAGTACTTC
J gene: TRBJ2-6; V gene: TRBV11-2; clone size: NA; D gene: TRBD1; CDR3 protein: CASSFTGGRTSGANVLTF; CDR3 DNA: TGTGCCAGCAGCTTCACAGGGGGTAGGACCTCTGGGGCCAACGTCCTGACTTTC
J gene: TRBJ1-5; V gene: TRBV7-9; clone size: NA; D gene: NA; CDR3 protein: CASSLEEGQPQHF; CDR3 DNA: TGTGCCAGCAGCTTAGAAGAGGGTCAGCCCCAGCATTTT
J gene: TRBJ2-2; V gene: TRBV7-3; clone size: few; D gene: NA; CDR3 protein: CASSSRDLNTGELFF; CDR3 DNA: TGTGCCAGCAGCTCCCGGGACTTGAACACCGGGGAGCTGTTTTTT
J gene: TRBJ2-5; V gene: TRBV7-9; clone size: once; D gene: TRBD2; CDR3 protein: CASSFHSGGAGETQYF; CDR3 DNA: TGTGCCAGCAGCTTCCATAGCGGGGGGGCCGGAGAGACCCAGTACTTC
J gene: TRBJ2-7; V gene: TRBV11-2; clone size: NA; D gene: NA; CDR3 protein: CASSLVAGGKTYEQYF; CDR3 DNA: TGTGCCAGCAGCTTAGTGGCGGGTGGTAAAACCTACGAGCAGTACTTC
J gene: TRBJ2-5; V gene: TRBV5-1; clone size: few; D gene: NA; CDR3 protein: CASSSVTVQETQYF; CDR3 DNA: TGCGCCAGCAGCTCTGTGACAGTCCAAGAGACCCAGTACTTC
J gene: TRBJ1-6; V gene: TRBV5-8; clone size: once; D gene: TRBD1; CDR3 protein: CASLTRDRGSPLHF; CDR3 DNA: TGTGCCAGCCTCACCAGGGACAGGGGATCACCCCTCCACTTT
J gene: TRBJ2-7; V gene: TRBV28; clone size: NA; D gene: TRBD1; CDR3 protein: CASSPPGQSSYEQYF; CDR3 DNA: TGTGCCAGCAGCCCTCCGGGACAGTCAAGTTACGAGCAGTACTTC
J gene: TRBJ2-5; V gene: TRBV7-8; clone size: NA; D gene: TRBD2; CDR3 protein: CASSTTRLAGVETQYF; CDR3 DNA: TGTGCCAGCAGCACCACCCGACTAGCGGGGGTGGAGACCCAGTACTTC
J gene: TRBJ1-5; V gene: TRBV6-2/TRBV6-3; clone size: NA; D gene: TRBD1; CDR3 protein: CASSYADRQPQHF; CDR3 DNA: TGTGCCAGCAGTTACGCGGACAGGCAGCCCCAGCATTTT
J gene: TRBJ2-5; V gene: TRBV9; clone size: NA; D gene: TRBD1; CDR3 protein: CASSVERQGGPQETQYF; CDR3 DNA: TGTGCCAGCAGCGTAGAAAGACAGGGGGGGCCCCAAGAGACCCAGTACTTC
J gene: TRBJ1-6; V gene: TRBV19; clone size: NA; D gene: NA; CDR3 protein: CASSIGGIHYNSPLHF; CDR3 DNA: TGTGCCAGTAGTATAGGAGGAATTCACTATAATTCACCCCTCCACTTT
J gene: TRBJ2-4; V gene: TRBV2; clone size: NA; D gene: TRBD2; CDR3 protein: CASRVTSGGFINIQYF; CDR3 DNA: TGTGCCAGCAGAGTTACTAGCGGGGGGTTTATTAACATTCAGTACTTC
J gene: TRBJ1-5; V gene: TRBV30; clone size: once; D gene: NA; CDR3 protein: CAWGLLSSGSKQPQHF; CDR3 DNA: TGTGCCTGGGGACTATTATCTTCAGGTTCCAAGCAGCCCCAGCATTTT
J gene: TRBJ1-1; V gene: TRBV25-1; clone size: NA; D gene: NA; CDR3 protein: CASSDDRHNTEAFF; CDR3 DNA: TGTGCCAGCAGTGACGACAGACATAACACTGAAGCTTTCTTT
J gene: TRBJ1-4; V gene: TRBV2; clone size: NA; D gene: TRBD1; CDR3 protein: CATQMGQPNEKLFF; CDR3 DNA: TGTGCCACACAGATGGGACAGCCGAATGAAAAACTGTTTTTT
J gene: TRBJ1-1; V gene: TRBV7-2; clone size: NA; D gene: TRBD1; CDR3 protein: CASSLAADRGNTEAFF; CDR3 DNA: TGTGCCAGCAGCTTAGCAGCCGACAGGGGGAACACTGAAGCTTTCTTT
J gene: TRBJ2-7; V gene: TRBV5-4; clone size: NA; D gene: TRBD2; CDR3 protein: CASSPLAEPYEQYF; CDR3 DNA: TGTGCCAGCAGCCCCCTAGCGGAACCCTACGAGCAGTACTTC
J gene: TRBJ2-1; V gene: TRBV7-2; clone size: NA; D gene: NA; CDR3 protein: CASSFGPAGGDNEQFF; CDR3 DNA: TGTGCCAGCAGCTTCGGACCGGCCGGAGGGGACAATGAGCAGTTCTTC
J gene: TRBJ1-2; V gene: TRBV29-1; clone size: NA; D gene: NA; CDR3 protein: CSVNVGHPEYNYGYTF; CDR3 DNA: TGCAGCGTTAACGTAGGACACCCGGAATATAACTATGGCTACACCTTC
J gene: TRBJ2-1; V gene: TRBV30; clone size: NA; D gene: TRBD2; CDR3 protein: CAWGTSEYYNEQFF; CDR3 DNA: TGTGCCTGGGGGACTAGCGAGTACTACAATGAGCAGTTCTTC
J gene: TRBJ1-2; V gene: TRBV29-1; clone size: few; D gene: TRBD1; CDR3 protein: CSVVGTGGSYGYTF; CDR3 DNA: TGCAGCGTTGTTGGGACAGGGGGCTCCTATGGCTACACCTTC
J gene: TRBJ2-2; V gene: TRBV6-5; clone size: NA; D gene: NA; CDR3 protein: CASSSETGELFF; CDR3 DNA: TGTGCCAGCAGTTCAGAAACCGGGGAGCTGTTTTTT
J gene: TRBJ2-1; V gene: TRBV20-1; clone size: few; D gene: TRBD2; CDR3 protein: CSASELRGGEQFF; CDR3 DNA: TGCAGTGCTAGTGAACTCCGGGGGGGTGAGCAGTTCTTC
J gene: TRBJ2-2; V gene: TRBV10-3; clone size: NA; D gene: TRBD2; CDR3 protein: CAVSSGGVLNTGELFF; CDR3 DNA: TGTGCCGTATCTAGCGGGGGGGTCCTAAACACCGGGGAGCTGTTTTTT
J gene: TRBJ2-3; V gene: TRBV18; clone size: NA; D gene: TRBD1; CDR3 protein: CASSEGAVTDTQYF; CDR3 DNA: TGTGCCAGCTCAGAGGGGGCAGTCACAGATACGCAGTATTTT
J gene: TRBJ2-7; V gene: TRBV4-3; clone size: NA; D gene: NA; CDR3 protein: CASSQAQEAYEQYF; CDR3 DNA: TGCGCCAGCAGCCAGGCCCAAGAAGCCTACGAGCAGTACTTC
J gene: TRBJ1-2; V gene: TRBV7-8; clone size: NA; D gene: NA; CDR3 protein: CASSLEVFSYGYTF; CDR3 DNA: TGTGCCAGCAGCTTAGAAGTATTCAGCTATGGCTACACCTTC